The clone carrying this T cell receptor beta chain has a handful of counts. The record originates from a study of blood T cell repertoires in COVID-19. Background on the study: In each case, the material was cDNA or gDNA derived from T cells, B-cell-depleted T cells, or PBMCs.

Data came from immunoSEQ multiplex PCR; TCRdb stores just in-frame clones and leaves some out. The data contain more than 60,000 clones, about 91% of them seen just once; the ten biggest clones take up roughly 5%. The CDR3 is 14 amino acids. V was cut by 2 bases and J by 4 bases, with 10 bases left in between. Germline loops: CDR1 SGHTS, CDR2 YDEGEE. This TCR derives from a woman aged 45-59 years with active COVID-19. V gene TRBV5-8 combines with J gene TRBJ2-1; tentative D call: TRBD2 (6 bases). Input material: peripheral blood. This chain's CDR3 is CASSFLASYNEQFF. The CDR3 coding sequence is TGTGCCAGCAGCTTCCTAGCGAGTTACAATGAGCAGTTCTTC.